The 9 T cell receptor beta chains below were found in one sample sequenced in a study of OX40 agonist ivuxolimab in advanced cancers. Receptor amplification or capture employed the immunoSEQ multiplex PCR assay. The clones in this table, taken by TCRdb from immuneACCESS, are in-frame only. Not every clone is retained; where verified, under half of the shortfall comes from an unresolved V gene, and the cause of the rest is unknown. The sample table contains 65,000 to 90,000 clones; only one count was recorded for 90% to 95% of them. The ten top clones hold about 2.3% of the sample. This material consisted of CD4+ or CD8+ T cells sorted from blood, taken in a trial of the OX40 agonist ivuxolimab. Source of these receptors: an adult with an advanced solid tumor such as melanoma, head and neck, liver or kidney cancer.

This chain connects TRBV6-5 to TRBJ2-5; TRBD1 matches at 9 bases. Germline V gene data show CDR1 as MNHEY and CDR2 as SVGAGI. The junction had 9 bases not matched to a gene; V was cut back by 6 bases and J by 4 bases. This CDR3 is built from 15 residues. In DNA form, the CDR3 reads TGTGCCAGCAGCCCCGGGACAGGGTTTCGAGAGACCCAGTACTTC. It codes for CASSPGTGFRETQYF.

This clone was recorded only once. The V call is TRBV28, the J call TRBJ1-2; tentative D call: TRBD1 (5 bases). The length of the CDR3 is 14 residues. The germline gives CDR1 MDHEN, CDR2 SYDVKM. V was shortened by 7 bases and J by 1 base, with 13 bases between the two germline ends. The CDR3 sequence: CASTSPGINYGYTF. The CDR3 DNA reads as TGTGCCAGCACCTCCCCAGGGATTAACTATGGCTACACCTTC.

As DNA, the CDR3 is TGTGCCGGCCGGTCGGCTAGCACAGATACGCAGTATTTT. Residues: CAGRSASTDTQYF. The rearrangement links TRBV6-5 to TRBJ2-3; unclear D gene. V dropped 11 bases and J dropped 0 bases, with 12 bases sitting between them. Germline assignment: CDR1 MNHEY and CDR2 SVGAGI. The CDR3 consists of 13 residues.

The chain employs TRBV11-2 and TRBJ2-1, with D uncertain. Germline V gene lookup returns CDR1 SGHAT and CDR2 FQNNGV. V was trimmed by 0 bases and J by 2 bases, leaving 14 bases between them. The CDR3 loop spans 17 amino acids. CDR3: CASSLDLGYSPYNEQFF. The CDR3 DNA reads TGTGCCAGCAGCTTAGATCTGGGGTACTCTCCCTACAATGAGCAGTTCTTC.

The chain employs TRBV27 and TRBJ1-5; no clear D gene. This CDR3 is 15 amino acids long. CDR1 and CDR2 from the germline V gene are MNHEY and SMNVEV (reference sequence). V lost 2 bases and J 4 bases, leaving 12 bases between the germline ends. CDR3 protein: CASSLNRDLNQPQHF. CDR3 sequence (DNA): TGTGCCAGCAGTTTAAACAGAGACTTAAATCAGCCCCAGCATTTT.

The J gene is TRBJ2-7, the V gene TRBV7-2, with TRBD2 identical over 8 bases. J gave up 5 bases and V 1 base, and 4 bases lay outside the gene matches. The CDR3 loop spans 14 amino acids. Germline CDR1 reads SGHTA; CDR2 reads FQGNSA. Here the CDR3 reads CASSLELAGNEQYF. CDR3 bases: TGTGCCAGCAGCTTAGAGCTAGCGGGCAACGAGCAGTACTTC.

The CDR3 DNA reads TGTGCCAGCAGTTTCGCCCAGGCCAATAACTATGGCTACACCTTC. Its translation is CASSFAQANNYGYTF. The chain combines TRBV28 with TRBJ1-2; D is ambiguous. Trimming shortened V by 3 bases and J by 1 base, and 12 bases separated the two germline ends. The CDR3 spans 15 residues. Looked up from germline, CDR1 is MDHEN and CDR2 is SYDVKM.

The rearrangement joins TRBV7-9 to TRBJ1-2; D is uncertain. CDR1 is SEHNR, CDR2 FQNEAQ, per germline (reference sequence). CDR3 length: 12 residues. V lost 5 bases and J lost 8, with 12 bases in between. The CDR3 here is CASSLQLHGYTF. Written as DNA, the CDR3 is TGTGCCAGCAGCCTCCAGCTGCACGGCTACACCTTC.

This chain uses TRBV5-1 with TRBJ2-3; TRBD2 matches at 12 bases. Germline-derived CDR1 and CDR2 are SGHRS and YFSETQ. The CDR3 contains 16 residues. V trimming: 4 bases; J trimming: 5 bases; junction bases outside the gene matches: 8. CDR3 sequence: CASSHGTSGRVDTQYF. CDR3 sequence (DNA): TGCGCCAGCAGCCACGGGACTAGCGGGCGAGTAGATACGCAGTATTTT. Full variable domain (missing parts from reference TRBV5-1 and TRBJ2-3): KAGVTQTPRYLIKTRGQQVTLSCSPISGHRSVSWYQQTPGQGLQFLFEYFSETQRNKGNFPGRFSGRQFSNSRSEMNVSTLELGDSALYLCASSHGTSGRVDTQYFGPGTRLTVL.